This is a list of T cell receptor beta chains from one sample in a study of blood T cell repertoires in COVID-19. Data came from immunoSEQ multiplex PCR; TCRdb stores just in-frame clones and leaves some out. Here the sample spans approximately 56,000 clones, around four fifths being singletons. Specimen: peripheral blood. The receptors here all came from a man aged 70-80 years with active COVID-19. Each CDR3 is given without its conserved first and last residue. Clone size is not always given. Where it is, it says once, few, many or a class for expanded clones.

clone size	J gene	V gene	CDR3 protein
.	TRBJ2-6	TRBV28	ASKGGGSGANVLT
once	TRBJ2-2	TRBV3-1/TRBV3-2	ASSQEGGTGELF
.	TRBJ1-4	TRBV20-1	SASLGVNEKLF
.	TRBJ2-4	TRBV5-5	ASSRGQGNIQY
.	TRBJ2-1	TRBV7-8	ASSLQGSGGLNEQF
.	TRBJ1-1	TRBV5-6	ASSLRGRGQSTEAF
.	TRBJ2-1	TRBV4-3	ASSLTSGTKEQF
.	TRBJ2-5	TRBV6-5	ATRSGQGTQETQY
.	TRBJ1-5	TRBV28	ASSLTGQGMRPQH
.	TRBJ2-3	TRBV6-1	ASSERDRGLDTQY
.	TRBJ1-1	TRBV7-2	ASGSDSNTEAF
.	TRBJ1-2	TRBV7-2	ASNLYRGAGYT
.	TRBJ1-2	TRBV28	ASRAGSAGYT
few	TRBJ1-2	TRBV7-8	ASSLDRDVGYT
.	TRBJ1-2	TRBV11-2	ASSLVGQGTEDGYT
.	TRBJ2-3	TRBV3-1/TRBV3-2	ASSQGGLATDTQY
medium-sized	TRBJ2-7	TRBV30	AWSVLQDSYEQY
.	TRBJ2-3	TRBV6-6	ASSYPPSSQTQY
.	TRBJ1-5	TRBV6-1	ASSESSQGNQPQH
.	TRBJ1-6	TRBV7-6	ASSLGWRSSYNSPLH
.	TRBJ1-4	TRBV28	ASSPQGGGLEKLF
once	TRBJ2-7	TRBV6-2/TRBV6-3	ASSYWPRNYEQY
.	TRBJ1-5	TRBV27	ASSSRTGLNQPQH
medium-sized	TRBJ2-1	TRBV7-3	ASSSLAGGLNEQF
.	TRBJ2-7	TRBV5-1	ASSLDRVTSEQY
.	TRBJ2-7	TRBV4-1	ASSQGRLQY
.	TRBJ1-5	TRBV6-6	ASSSYGHLGQPQH